These 30 T cell receptor beta chains were sequenced from one sample in a study of T-cell reconstitution after alpha-beta-depleted transplantation in children. Unique molecular identifiers were used to barcode this TCRbeta library. MiXCR, applied by TCRdb to the PCR reads, yields one record per CDR3 protein. The profile shows about 870,000 distinct CDR3 sequences, roughly 15% of them singletons. Material: PBMCs, mostly from graft donor cells, obtained 360 days after TCRalphabeta/CD19-depleted stem cell transplant. Receptors were obtained from a male patient aged 10 to 17 who had a stem cell transplant for acute lymphoblastic leukemia, so the T cells may come from the graft donor.

The V gene is TRBV19, the J gene TRBJ2-5; TRBD2 matches at 7 bases. Germline assignment: CDR1 LNHDA and CDR2 SQIVND (reference sequence). The CDR3 covers 16 residues. V trimming: 6 bases; J trimming: 0 bases; junction bases outside the gene matches: 10. CDR3 nucleotide sequence: TGTGCCAGTAGCGACGGGGGGAGCTGGTACCAAGAGACCCAGTACTTC. Translation: CASSDGGSWYQETQYF. Full variable domain (missing parts from reference TRBV19 and TRBJ2-5): DGGITQSPKYLFRKEGQNVTLSCEQNLNHDAMYWYRQDPGQGLRLIYYSQIVNDFQKGDIAEGYSVSREKKESFPLTVTSAQKNPTAFYLCASSDGGSWYQETQYFGPGTRLLVL.

The rearrangement uses TRBV3-1 and TRBJ2-1; 8 bases agree with TRBD2. The germline gives CDR1 LGHDT, CDR2 YNNKEL (reference sequence). CDR3 length: 18 residues. V was clipped by 1 base and J by 8 bases; unmatched bases: 16. CDR3 coding DNA: TGTGCCAGCAGCCAAGTCACTAGCGGAGGAGGAAAAAGCGATGAGCAGTTCTTC. Translated: CASSQVTSGGGKSDEQFF.

This clonotype was seen more than once but under ten times. The rearrangement joins TRBV7-3 to TRBJ2-2, with 11 bases lining up with TRBD2. V was clipped by 2 bases and J by 3 bases; unmatched bases: 11. The CDR3 is made up of 19 amino acids. Looked up from germline, CDR1 is SGHTA and CDR2 is FQGTGA. The CDR3 region has the DNA TGTGCCAGCAGCTTATTCCCCGACACTAGCGGGAGAGACACCGGGGAGCTGTTTTTT. Its translation: CASSLFPDTSGRDTGELFF.

V and J are TRBV27 and TRBJ2-1, with 9 bases matching TRBD1. This CDR3 has 18 amino acids. After removal of 6 bases from V and 4 bases from J, the junction contained 16 bases not matched to a gene. Germline V gene sequence: CDR1 MNHEY, CDR2 SMNVEV (reference sequence). CDR3 protein: CASRPRTGVPPQYNEQFF. The CDR3 DNA reads as TGTGCCAGCAGGCCCCGGACAGGGGTCCCCCCGCAGTACAATGAGCAGTTCTTC.

The chain links TRBV2 to TRBJ2-7; the D gene is possibly TRBD1 (6 bases). V lost 5 bases, J lost 3 bases, and 14 bases lay in between. The CDR3 consists of 14 residues. CDR1 is SNHLY and CDR2 is FYNNEI in the germline V gene. CDR3 DNA sequence: TGTGCCAGCAGTCCTTGGACAGTTAACTACGAGCAGTACTTC. Protein product: CASSPWTVNYEQYF.

The V and J genes are TRBV7-2 and TRBJ2-1; D ambiguous. CDR3 length: 17 amino acids. The V gene's germline CDR1 is SGHTA and CDR2 FQGNSA. V shed 4 bases and J shed 6 bases, with 22 bases lying between them. The CDR3 is CASSSHGSDLDFNEQFF. The CDR3 nucleotides are TGTGCCAGCAGCTCCCACGGGTCCGACCTCGACTTCAATGAGCAGTTCTTC.

The J gene is TRBJ2-3, the V gene TRBV27, with 8 bases lining up with TRBD2. Looked up from germline, CDR1 is MNHEY and CDR2 is SMNVEV (reference sequence). Unmatched junction bases numbered 6, after V lost 2 bases and J lost 5 bases. The length of the CDR3 is 15 residues. CDR3 nucleotide sequence: TGTGCCAGCAGTTTAGGGGCGGGAGGCCTAGATACGCAGTATTTT. As protein: CASSLGAGGLDTQYF.

This clonotype was counted at least ten times. This chain links TRBV5-1 with TRBJ2-7; D possibly corresponds to TRBD1 (5 bases). The length of the CDR3 is 15 residues. Germline V gene data show CDR1 as SGHRS and CDR2 as YFSETQ. V lost 0 bases to trimming and J lost 3 bases, with 13 bases between them. CDR3 region: CASSLGQGVFYEQYF. Here the CDR3 DNA reads TGCGCCAGCAGCTTGGGCCAGGGTGTCTTCTACGAGCAGTACTTC.

V gene TRBV10-3 combines with J gene TRBJ2-1; D perhaps matches TRBD2 (6 bases). The CDR3 contains 14 residues. Germline V lookup: CDR1 ENHRY, CDR2 SYGVKD. V was pared by 2 bases and J by 3 bases, with 8 bases between. The DNA for the CDR3 is TGTGCCATCAGTGAGCGGGAGAACTACAATGAGCAGTTCTTC. Translated, it gives CAISERENYNEQFF.

The chain carries TRBV2 and TRBJ1-2, with TRBD1 as a possible D gene (6 bases). This CDR3 has 15 amino acids. V was pared by 5 bases and J by 2 bases, with 15 bases between. The germline V gene encodes CDR1 SNHLY and CDR2 FYNNEI. CDR3 sequence: CASSSGTIPNYGYTF. In nucleotides, the CDR3 is TGTGCCAGCAGTTCCGGGACAATTCCCAACTATGGCTACACCTTC.

V gene TRBV4-2 combines with J gene TRBJ2-4; weak D call: TRBD1 (5 bases). V was clipped by 4 bases and J by 1 base, with 20 bases between them. There are 18 residues in the CDR3. Germline V gives CDR1 LGHNA, CDR2 YNFKEQ. The CDR3 nucleotides are TGTGCCAGCAGCCCCCCGGGCGGACATACGTCGGCCAAAAACATTCAGTACTTC. This codes for CASSPPGGHTSAKNIQYF.

The chain couples TRBV21-1 to TRBJ1-5; no DNA check was done on the table's D call, TRBD1. TRBV21-1 is annotated as a pseudogene. CDR3 size: 16 residues. CDR3 sequence: CASSKDLAPGGQPQHF. CDR3 nucleotide sequence: TGTGCCAGCAGCAAAGATTTGGCTCCTGGGGGGCAGCCCCAGCATTTT.

In its sample, this clonotype was seen a few times. The rearrangement joins TRBV12-3 or TRBV12-4 to TRBJ2-5; TRBD2 matches at 13 bases. V was clipped by 7 bases and J by 5 bases; unmatched bases: 22. The CDR3 extends over 20 amino acids. This CDR3 is CASIRGLAGRLFPPSETQYF. The DNA for the CDR3 is TGTGCCAGCATCCGGGGACTAGCGGGGCGACTTTTTCCACCCTCCGAGACCCAGTACTTC.

V and J are TRBV5-1 and TRBJ1-4; tentatively, D is TRBD1 (5 bases). V shed 0 bases and J shed 8 bases, with 11 bases lying between them. The length of the CDR3 is 14 residues. From germline, CDR1 is SGHRS and CDR2 YFSETQ. In nucleotides, the CDR3 is TGCGCCAGCAGCTTGGCAGGGAATGGAGAAAAACTGTTTTTT. It codes for CASSLAGNGEKLFF. Supplemented by reference TRBV5-1 and TRBJ1-4, the full variable domain reads KAGVTQTPRYLIKTRGQQVTLSCSPISGHRSVSWYQQTPGQGLQFLFEYFSETQRNKGNFPGRFSGRQFSNSRSEMNVSTLELGDSALYLCASSLAGNGEKLFFGSGTQLSVL.

This clonotype has more than one count but fewer than ten. V usage is TRBV20-1 and J usage is TRBJ2-1; no clear D. Germline V lookup: CDR1 DFQATT, CDR2 SNEGSKA (reference sequence). The CDR3 extends over 15 amino acids. Trimming removed 1 base at V and 0 bases at J, with 10 bases between. CDR3 loop: CSARVLTLSYNEQFF. The DNA for the CDR3 is TGCAGTGCTAGAGTGCTTACCCTCTCCTACAATGAGCAGTTCTTC.

This clonotype showed up just a few times. The chain couples TRBV28 to TRBJ2-3; the D is unclear. The length of the CDR3 is 18 residues. The germline CDR1 and CDR2 sequences are MDHEN and SYDVKM. The germline V and J ends were trimmed by 4 bases and 1 base, with 21 bases remaining between them. Written as DNA, the CDR3 is TGTGCCAGCAGTTCCACGGTCGGATCTAACGTCGGCACAGATACGCAGTATTTT. This sequence encodes CASSSTVGSNVGTDTQYF.

This chain links TRBV7-9 with TRBJ2-7; 9 positions match TRBD1. The germline gives CDR1 SEHNR, CDR2 FQNEAQ (reference sequence). The CDR3 runs to 16 residues. The junction had 11 bases not matched to a gene; V was cut back by 3 bases and J by 5 bases. The CDR3 spells CASSFQTGTGYDEQYF. In DNA form, the CDR3 reads TGTGCCAGCAGCTTCCAAACCGGGACAGGGTATGACGAGCAGTACTTC.

Many counts were recorded for this clonotype. The chain employs TRBV24-1 and TRBJ2-1; 9 bases agree with TRBD2. The V gene's germline CDR1 is KGHDR and CDR2 SFDVKD. V was pared by 4 bases and J by 9 bases, with 12 bases of the junction left unmatched. This CDR3 contains 16 residues. As DNA, the CDR3 is TGTGCCACCAGTGAGATGAAGCGGGAGGCCTTAGCTGAGCAGTTCTTC. This codes for CATSEMKREALAEQFF.

A few counts support this clonotype. The chain combines TRBV6-5 with TRBJ1-1; D uncertain. V lost 0 bases and J 1 base, leaving 15 bases between the germline ends. The length of the CDR3 is 17 residues. In germline, CDR1 is MNHEY, CDR2 SVGAGI. The CDR3 sequence is CASSYSGKPIPNTEAFF. CDR3 DNA sequence: TGTGCCAGCAGTTACTCGGGGAAACCAATACCGAACACTGAAGCTTTCTTT.

This rearrangement joins TRBV20-1 to TRBJ2-3, with D possibly TRBD2 on 7 matching bases. Between the trimmed V and J ends, which lost 7 bases and 2 bases, there was a span of 19 bases. Germline V gives CDR1 DFQATT, CDR2 SNEGSKA (reference sequence). The CDR3 is made up of 15 amino acids. CDR3 in amino acids: CSVPSRAGATDTQYF. CDR3 nucleotide sequence: TGCAGTGTCCCCTCTCGGGCGGGGGCCACAGATACGCAGTATTTT.

This clonotype was found once. The gene calls are TRBV24-1 and TRBJ2-1; 8 bases fit TRBD2. This CDR3 has 16 amino acids. Trimming removed 3 bases from V and 9 bases from J; junction bases left unmatched: 12. Germline CDR1 and CDR2: KGHDR and SFDVKD. Here the CDR3 DNA reads TGTGCCACCAGTGATCCAGGGCACTCCCGGGGGGGTGAGCAGTTCTTC. Protein: CATSDPGHSRGGEQFF.

This chain uses TRBV5-5 with TRBJ2-7; a possible D gene is TRBD2 (6 bases). Germline assignment: CDR1 SGHKS and CDR2 YYEKEE (reference sequence). The CDR3 consists of 15 residues. V was pared by 3 bases and J by 5 bases, with 18 bases between. The chain's CDR3 is CASSSRLGGRNEQYF. In DNA form, the CDR3 reads TGTGCCAGCAGCTCCCGTCTCGGGGGTCGAAACGAGCAGTACTTC.

The rearrangement joins TRBV4-2 to TRBJ2-7; 10 nucleotides match TRBD2. Germline V gene sequence: CDR1 LGHNA, CDR2 YNFKEQ. The trim removed 0 bases at V and 5 bases at J, leaving 7 bases unmatched. The CDR3 covers 16 residues. CDR3 in amino acids: CASSQEGLAGVDEQYF. Here the CDR3 DNA reads TGTGCCAGCAGCCAAGAGGGCCTAGCGGGAGTGGACGAGCAGTACTTC.

This clonotype has a count of ten or more. The CDR3 is CASSAGTATDTQYF. The DNA of the CDR3 is TGTGCCAGCAGCGCAGGAACAGCCACAGATACGCAGTATTTT. J is TRBJ2-3 and V is TRBV7-9; the D is unclear. Germline lookup yields CDR1 SEHNR and CDR2 FQNEAQ (reference sequence). The CDR3 is 14 residues long. V was pared by 5 bases and J by 2 bases, with 11 bases between.

V and J are TRBV20-1 and TRBJ2-4; possibly TRBD1 or TRBD2 for D (5 bases each). Germline values: CDR1 DFQATT, CDR2 SNEGSKA (reference sequence). This CDR3 spans 16 amino acids. The ends were cut back, 3 bases at V and 0 bases at J, with 15 bases in the middle. CDR3 loop: CSARIRDHLAKNIQYF. CDR3 DNA sequence: TGCAGTGCTAGGATTAGGGACCATTTAGCCAAAAACATTCAGTACTTC.

The gene calls are TRBV20-1 and TRBJ2-7, with D maybe TRBD2 (6 bases). The CDR3 contains 15 residues. Trimming left V 7 bases short and J 0 bases short, with 19 bases between. Germline V gene sequence: CDR1 DFQATT, CDR2 SNEGSKA (reference sequence). CDR3 sequence reads: CSGSRGGDSSYEQYF. CDR3 in DNA: TGCAGTGGGTCGCGGGGAGGCGACAGCTCCTACGAGCAGTACTTC.

V usage is TRBV27 and J usage is TRBJ1-1; D might be TRBD1 (5 bases). The CDR3 length is 14 residues. Germline assignment: CDR1 MNHEY and CDR2 SMNVEV (reference sequence). Trimming removed 5 bases from V and 1 base from J, with 11 bases in between. CDR3 loop: CASSPPGQNTEAFF. The DNA for the CDR3 is TGTGCCAGCAGTCCCCCCGGACAGAACACTGAAGCTTTCTTT.

A few counts support this clonotype. The chain has TRBV19 and TRBJ1-2; the match to TRBD1 covers 7 bases. The trim removed 4 bases at V and 8 bases at J, leaving 16 bases unmatched. CDR3 length: 16 amino acids. Germline V lookup: CDR1 LNHDA, CDR2 SQIVND (reference sequence). As DNA, the CDR3 is TGTGCCAGTAGTACCCTCCCACAGACAGGGAGGGTCGGCTACACCTTC. Translated, it gives CASSTLPQTGRVGYTF. The full variable domain, rest sourced from reference TRBV19 and TRBJ1-2, is DGGITQSPKYLFRKEGQNVTLSCEQNLNHDAMYWYRQDPGQGLRLIYYSQIVNDFQKGDIAEGYSVSREKKESFPLTVTSAQKNPTAFYLCASSTLPQTGRVGYTFGSGTRLTVV.

This clonotype has only a few counts. This chain connects TRBV5-1 to TRBJ2-3, with 8 bases fitting TRBD2. The germline CDR1 and CDR2 sequences are SGHRS and YFSETQ. CDR3 length: 16 amino acids. V was clipped by 0 bases and J by 5 bases; unmatched bases: 8. Here the CDR3 DNA reads TGCGCCAGCAGCTTGGTCGTCGGGAGGGATGGAGATACGCAGTATTTT. Its protein product is CASSLVVGRDGDTQYF.

This sequence joins TRBV12-5 and TRBJ2-7; 7 bases fit TRBD1. Trimming took 0 bases from V and 4 from J; bases not matched to a gene: 6. CDR3 length: 15 residues. Germline V gives CDR1 LGHNT, CDR2 FRNRAP. The CDR3 sequence is CASGLVRDRQYEQYF. CDR3 DNA sequence: TGTGCTAGTGGTTTGGTCCGGGACAGACAGTACGAGCAGTACTTC.